This T cell receptor beta chain was identified during a study of technical replicates of blood from several donors. The assay was immunoSEQ multiplex PCR, and TCRdb's table has in-frame clones only and misses some. The table shows about 72,000 clones, with about nine tenths occurring only once. Per the germline V gene, CDR1 is SGHDT and CDR2 is YYEEEE. The V gene lost 5 bases and the J gene lost 10 bases, with 13 bases spanning the gap. This CDR3 is 12 amino acids long. Sequencing was carried out using T cells isolated from PBMCs. The receptor comes from a human donor in good health. The V gene is TRBV5-6, the J gene TRBJ2-1; D call uncertain. CDR3 DNA sequence: TGTGCCAGCAGGTCTGAGTCGTTGGAGCAGTTCTTC. It is translated as CASRSESLEQFF.